The rows below give T cell receptor beta chains drawn from one sample of a study of blood T cell repertoires in COVID-19. The data were produced by immunoSEQ multiplex PCR, yet TCRdb's version contains in-frame clones alone and is incomplete. The sample has some 530,000 clones, about 85% seen once. What was sequenced was PBMCs or T cells enriched from blood (not recorded which). The receptor source for this set is a woman aged 55-70 years who had recovered from COVID-19. Both conserved end residues are part of each CDR3.

j_call v_call cdr3_aa
TRBJ1-4 TRBV12-3/TRBV12-4 CASRYRFEKLFF
TRBJ2-3 TRBV7-9 CASSLDWDFTSTDTQYF
TRBJ1-5 TRBV27 CASSPWTGYSNQPQHF
TRBJ1-5 TRBV20-1 CSASINSNQPQHF
TRBJ2-2 TRBV5-4 CASSFQGQGGTGELFF
TRBJ1-2 TRBV28 CATTSGAGGYTF
TRBJ1-6 TRBV10-3 CASGQGDSPLHF
TRBJ1-5 TRBV7-9 CASSLHTGVGQPQHF
TRBJ1-2 TRBV28 CASSLRDYGYTF
TRBJ1-2 TRBV2 CASSEWEGGRDGYTF
TRBJ2-1 TRBV5-1 CASSSGQTYNEQFF
TRBJ1-5 TRBV5-6 CASSLGGIWGNQPQHF
TRBJ1-5 TRBV6-5 CASSYSGQVNQPQHF
TRBJ1-4 TRBV27 CASSFRGQPNEKLFF
TRBJ1-2 TRBV19 CASSLLDSLNGYTF
TRBJ1-1 TRBV6-5 CASRKSRTGDNEAFF
TRBJ1-1 TRBV16 CASSLGQGAYTEAFF
TRBJ2-7 TRBV25-1 CASSATGTAYEQYF
TRBJ1-1 TRBV3-1/TRBV3-2 CASSQVGQGWNTEAFF
TRBJ2-3 TRBV19 CASSPGQMTSADTQYF
TRBJ1-2 TRBV18 CASSPYPRGQGIDYGYTF
TRBJ2-2 TRBV7-6 CASSRRPGETGELFF
TRBJ1-1 TRBV5-6 CASSLREISGTEAFF
TRBJ2-7 TRBV23-1 CASSQSPGSGSSYEQYF
TRBJ1-2 TRBV6-5 CATLYGGYTF
TRBJ1-1 TRBV2 CASSELGQGQGAEAFF
TRBJ1-2 TRBV7-2 CASSLITGGGGYGYTF
TRBJ2-5 TRBV9 CASSVGTGGATAETQYF
TRBJ2-2 TRBV19 CASSIGTGGGELFF
TRBJ2-1 TRBV6-1 CASSERGGGEQFF
TRBJ2-1 TRBV5-1 CASSPAVDNEQFF
TRBJ1-2 TRBV19 CASSRDLWDYGYTF
TRBJ2-7 TRBV2 CASSDTLSVNEQYF
TRBJ2-7 TRBV7-2 CASSWGLAGSYEQYF
TRBJ2-3 TRBV30 CAWSVGGGTDTQYF
TRBJ2-7 TRBV12-3/TRBV12-4 CASSFDRVYEQYF
TRBJ1-5 TRBV2 CASSGGTGAGSGNQPQHF
TRBJ1-2 TRBV10-3 CATPGQRNYGYTF
TRBJ1-2 TRBV6-2/TRBV6-3 CASSYGPWRGYTF
TRBJ1-2 TRBV6-1 CASSEAGVRGYTF
TRBJ1-6 TRBV24-1 CATSDSGRGPNSPLHF
TRBJ1-5 TRBV6-6 CASSYPIRTGGGIDSNQPQHF
TRBJ1-4 TRBV15 CATSRERTGKNEKLFF
TRBJ1-2 TRBV20-1 CSARWGDGYTF
TRBJ2-5 TRBV4-1 CASSPYKGTGTAETQYF
TRBJ2-3 TRBV3-1/TRBV3-2 CASSQVEGGGVHTQYF
TRBJ1-3 TRBV6-5 CASGWSSGNTIYF
TRBJ1-4 TRBV27 CASSISGVEKLFF
TRBJ2-2 TRBV7-7 CASSPGGSAGELFF